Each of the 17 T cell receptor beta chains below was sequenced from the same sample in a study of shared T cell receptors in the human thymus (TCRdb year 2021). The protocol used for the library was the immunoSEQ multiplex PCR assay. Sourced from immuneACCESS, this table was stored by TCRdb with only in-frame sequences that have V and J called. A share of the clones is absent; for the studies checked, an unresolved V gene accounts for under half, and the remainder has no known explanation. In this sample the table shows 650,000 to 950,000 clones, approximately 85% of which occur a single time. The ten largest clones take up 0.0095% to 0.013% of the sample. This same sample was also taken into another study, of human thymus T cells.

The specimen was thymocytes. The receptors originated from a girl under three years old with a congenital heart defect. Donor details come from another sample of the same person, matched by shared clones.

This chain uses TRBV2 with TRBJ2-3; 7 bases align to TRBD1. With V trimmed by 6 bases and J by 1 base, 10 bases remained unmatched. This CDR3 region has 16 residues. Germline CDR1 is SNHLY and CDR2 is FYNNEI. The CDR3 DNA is TGTGCCAGCAGACCCCGACAGGGAATCCGCACAGATACGCAGTATTTT. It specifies CASRPRQGIRTDTQYF.

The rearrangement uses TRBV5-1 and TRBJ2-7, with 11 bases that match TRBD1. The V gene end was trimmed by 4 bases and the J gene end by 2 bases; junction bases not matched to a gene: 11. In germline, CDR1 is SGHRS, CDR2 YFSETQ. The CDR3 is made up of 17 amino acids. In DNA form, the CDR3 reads TGCGCCAGCAGCACTTACCTGCCGGGACAGGGGGCCTACGAGCAGTACTTC. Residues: CASSTYLPGQGAYEQYF.

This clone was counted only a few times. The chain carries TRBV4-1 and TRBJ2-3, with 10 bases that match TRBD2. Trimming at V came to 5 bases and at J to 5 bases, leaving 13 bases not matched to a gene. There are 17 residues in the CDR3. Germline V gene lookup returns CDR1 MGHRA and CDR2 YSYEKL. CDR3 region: CASSTPPSGGPRDTQYF. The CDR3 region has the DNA TGCGCCAGCAGCACCCCCCCTAGCGGGGGCCCCAGAGATACGCAGTATTTT.

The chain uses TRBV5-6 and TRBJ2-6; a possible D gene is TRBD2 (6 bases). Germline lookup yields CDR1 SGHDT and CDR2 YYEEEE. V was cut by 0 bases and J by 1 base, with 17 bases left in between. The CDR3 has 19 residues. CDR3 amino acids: CASSLGVGTPMSGANVLTF. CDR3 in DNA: TGTGCCAGCAGCTTGGGTGTGGGGACTCCGATGTCTGGGGCCAACGTCCTGACTTTC.

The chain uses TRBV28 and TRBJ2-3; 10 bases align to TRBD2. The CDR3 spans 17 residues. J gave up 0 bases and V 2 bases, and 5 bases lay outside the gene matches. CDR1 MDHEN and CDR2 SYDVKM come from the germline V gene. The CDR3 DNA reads TGTGCCAGCAGTTTAGATCAGACTAGCGGGAGCACAGATACGCAGTATTTT. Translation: CASSLDQTSGSTDTQYF.

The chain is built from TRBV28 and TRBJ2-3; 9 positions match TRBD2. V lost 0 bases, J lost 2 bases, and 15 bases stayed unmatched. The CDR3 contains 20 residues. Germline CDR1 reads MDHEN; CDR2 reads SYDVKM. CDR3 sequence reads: CASSLCMGRGGSRSTDTQYF. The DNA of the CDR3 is TGTGCCAGCAGTTTATGCATGGGGCGGGGGGGTTCACGGTCCACAGATACGCAGTATTTT.

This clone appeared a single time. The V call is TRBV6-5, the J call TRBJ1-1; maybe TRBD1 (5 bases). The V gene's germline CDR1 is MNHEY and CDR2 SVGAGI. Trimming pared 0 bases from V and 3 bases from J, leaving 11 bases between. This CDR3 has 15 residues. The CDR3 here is CASSYSIRADTEAFF. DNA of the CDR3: TGTGCCAGCAGTTACTCAATCAGGGCGGACACTGAAGCTTTCTTT.

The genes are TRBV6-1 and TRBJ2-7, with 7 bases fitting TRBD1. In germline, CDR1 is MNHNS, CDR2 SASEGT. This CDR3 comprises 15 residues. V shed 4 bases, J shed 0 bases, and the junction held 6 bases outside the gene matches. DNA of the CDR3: TGTGCCAGCAGTGTACCCGGGACAGCCTCCTACGAGCAGTACTTC. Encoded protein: CASSVPGTASYEQYF.

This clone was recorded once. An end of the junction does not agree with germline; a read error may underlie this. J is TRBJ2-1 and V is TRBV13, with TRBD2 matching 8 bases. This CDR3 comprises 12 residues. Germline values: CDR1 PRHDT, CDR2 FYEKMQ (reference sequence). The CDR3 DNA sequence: TGTGCCAGCAGCCCGGCCGGGACTAGGAAAGTCTTC. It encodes CASSPAGTRKVF.

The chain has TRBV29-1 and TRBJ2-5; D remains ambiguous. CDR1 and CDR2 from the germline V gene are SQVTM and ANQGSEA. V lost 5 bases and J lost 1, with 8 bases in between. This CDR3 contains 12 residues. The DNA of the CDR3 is TGCAGCGTTCTTCGGTTCCAAGAGACCCAGTACTTC. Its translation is CSVLRFQETQYF.

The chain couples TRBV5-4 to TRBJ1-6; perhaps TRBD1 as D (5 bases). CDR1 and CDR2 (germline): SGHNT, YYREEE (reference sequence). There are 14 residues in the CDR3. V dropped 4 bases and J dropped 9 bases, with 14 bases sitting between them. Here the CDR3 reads CASSETGAGSPLHF. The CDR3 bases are TGTGCCAGCAGCGAAACAGGAGCCGGTTCACCCCTCCACTTT.

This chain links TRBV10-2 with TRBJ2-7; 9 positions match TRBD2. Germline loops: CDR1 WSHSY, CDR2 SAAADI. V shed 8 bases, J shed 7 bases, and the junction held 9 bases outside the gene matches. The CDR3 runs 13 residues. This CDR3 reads CASEAGGLREQYF. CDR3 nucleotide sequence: TGCGCCAGCGAGGCGGGGGGGCTCCGGGAGCAGTACTTC.

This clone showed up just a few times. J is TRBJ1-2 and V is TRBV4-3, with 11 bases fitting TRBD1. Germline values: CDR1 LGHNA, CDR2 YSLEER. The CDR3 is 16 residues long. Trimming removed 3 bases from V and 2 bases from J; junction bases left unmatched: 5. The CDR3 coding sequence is TGCGCCAGCAGCCACCCTCGGGACAGGGGGAACTATGGCTACACCTTC. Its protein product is CASSHPRDRGNYGYTF.

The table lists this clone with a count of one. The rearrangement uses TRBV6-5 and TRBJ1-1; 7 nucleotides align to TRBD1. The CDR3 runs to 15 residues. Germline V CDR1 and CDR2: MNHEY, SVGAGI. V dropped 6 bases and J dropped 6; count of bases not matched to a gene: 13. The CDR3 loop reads CASSRNPGTASEAFF. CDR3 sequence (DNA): TGTGCCAGCAGCCGAAACCCCGGGACAGCATCTGAAGCTTTCTTT.

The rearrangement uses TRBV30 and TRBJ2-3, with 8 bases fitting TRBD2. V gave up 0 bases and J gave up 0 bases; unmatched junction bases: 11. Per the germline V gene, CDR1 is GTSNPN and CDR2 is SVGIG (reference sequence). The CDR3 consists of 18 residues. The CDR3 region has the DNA TGTGCCTGGAGTGTACCACGGGGGGGCAGAGGGAGCACAGATACGCAGTATTTT. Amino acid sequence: CAWSVPRGGRGSTDTQYF.

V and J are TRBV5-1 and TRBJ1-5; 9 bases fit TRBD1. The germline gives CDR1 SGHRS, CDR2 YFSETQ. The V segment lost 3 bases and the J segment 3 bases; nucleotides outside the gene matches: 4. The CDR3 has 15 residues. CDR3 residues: CASSSGDRDNQPQHF. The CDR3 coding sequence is TGCGCCAGCAGCTCCGGGGACAGGGACAATCAGCCCCAGCATTTT.

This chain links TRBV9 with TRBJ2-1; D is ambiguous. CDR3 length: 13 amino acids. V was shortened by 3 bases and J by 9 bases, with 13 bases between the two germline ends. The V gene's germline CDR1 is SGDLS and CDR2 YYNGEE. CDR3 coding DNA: TGTGCCAGCAGCGCCCACCCGGTGAGTGAGCAGTTCTTC. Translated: CASSAHPVSEQFF.